What follows are 15 T cell receptor beta chains derived from one specimen sequenced in a study of blood T cell repertoires in COVID-19. Clones were sequenced by immunoSEQ multiplex PCR, and TCRdb holds only the in-frame ones, with some missing. The sample lists about 130,000 clones; about nine tenths were seen once. Sequences were obtained from peripheral blood. The source of these receptors is a man aged 50 or older with active COVID-19.

V usage is TRBV9 and J usage is TRBJ2-5; 8 positions agree with TRBD2. Germline lookup yields CDR1 SGDLS and CDR2 YYNGEE. This CDR3 spans 14 amino acids. V trimming: 4 bases; J trimming: 3 bases; junction bases outside the gene matches: 5. The CDR3: CASSPQGLEETQYF. CDR3 bases: TGTGCCAGCAGCCCGCAGGGACTAGAAGAGACCCAGTACTTC.

This clone was found once. The rearrangement uses TRBV5-1 and TRBJ2-1; 7 bases align to TRBD2. Per the germline V gene, CDR1 is SGHRS and CDR2 is YFSETQ. The CDR3 spans 14 residues. The J segment lost 6 bases and the V segment lost 1 base, leaving 4 bases of the junction unmatched. CDR3 nucleotides: TGCGCCAGCAGCTTGAGCGGGGTAAGCAATGAGCAGTTCTTC. It yields the protein CASSLSGVSNEQFF.

The chain couples TRBV13 to TRBJ2-3, with D hard to call. This CDR3 has 13 amino acids. Trimming shortened V by 5 bases and J by 5 bases, and 11 bases separated the two germline ends. Germline CDR1 is PRHDT and CDR2 is FYEKMQ (reference sequence). The CDR3 is CASSQNVLDTQYF. Written as DNA, the CDR3 is TGTGCCAGCAGCCAAAATGTTTTAGATACGCAGTATTTT.

The count of this clone is one. The CDR3 reads CASSMGLAGDRSYNEQFF. The CDR3 DNA follows: TGTGCCAGTAGTATGGGACTAGCGGGGGACCGCTCCTACAATGAGCAGTTCTTC. The chain links TRBV19 to TRBJ2-1; 14 bases match TRBD2. CDR1 LNHDA and CDR2 SQIVND come from the germline V gene (reference sequence). V dropped 3 bases and J dropped 0; count of bases not matched to a gene: 4. The CDR3 contains 18 residues. The whole variable domain, remainder taken from reference TRBV19 and TRBJ2-1, is DGGITQSPKYLFRKEGQNVTLSCEQNLNHDAMYWYRQDPGQGLRLIYYSQIVNDFQKGDIAEGYSVSREKKESFPLTVTSAQKNPTAFYLCASSMGLAGDRSYNEQFFGPGTRLTVL.

The V call is TRBV6-2 or TRBV6-3, the J call TRBJ1-2; 9 bases match TRBD1. CDR1 MNHEY and CDR2 SVGEGT come from the germline V gene. The junction had 1 base not matched to a gene; V was cut back by 0 bases and J by 2 bases. The CDR3 is 15 residues long. CDR3 sequence reads: CASSYSTGGNYGYTF. CDR3 coding DNA: TGTGCCAGCAGTTACTCGACAGGGGGGAACTATGGCTACACCTTC.

This chain connects TRBV25-1 to TRBJ1-5; the D is unclear. Germline V gives CDR1 MGHDK, CDR2 SYGVNS. V was pared by 1 base and J by 5 bases, with 12 bases between. This CDR3 is built from 15 residues. The CDR3 here is CASSESGIWDQPQHF. The CDR3 DNA reads TGTGCCAGCAGTGAATCGGGGATTTGGGATCAGCCCCAGCATTTT.

The chain has TRBV4-1 and TRBJ1-1; TRBD1 matches at 7 bases. With 3 bases clipped from V and 4 bases from J, the junction kept 5 bases outside the gene matches. Germline V lookup: CDR1 MGHRA, CDR2 YSYEKL. CDR3 length: 14 amino acids. Here the CDR3 DNA reads TGCGCCAGCAGCCATCCCCCAGGGGGCACTGAAGCTTTCTTT. Translation gives CASSHPPGGTEAFF.

This sequence joins TRBV29-1 and TRBJ2-2; 9 nucleotides align to TRBD1. This CDR3 has 14 amino acids. Germline V lookup: CDR1 SQVTM, CDR2 ANQGSEA. Germline trimming cut 6 bases from V and 7 bases from J; bases unmatched to any gene: 9. Here the CDR3 reads CSVGTGMDGGELFF. The CDR3 region has the DNA TGCAGCGTGGGGACAGGGATGGATGGCGGGGAGCTGTTTTTT.

This clone came up a few times. The genes are TRBV5-1 and TRBJ2-2; the match to TRBD2 covers 7 bases. Germline lookup yields CDR1 SGHRS and CDR2 YFSETQ. V was pared by 0 bases and J by 2 bases, with 7 bases of the junction left unmatched. There are 17 residues in the CDR3. The CDR3 loop reads CASSLGASGANTGELFF. The CDR3 DNA reads TGCGCCAGCAGCTTGGGGGCTAGCGGAGCCAACACCGGGGAGCTGTTTTTT.

The rearrangement joins TRBV5-1 to TRBJ2-2; 11 bases align to TRBD2. The CDR3 covers 14 residues. CDR1 is SGHRS, CDR2 YFSETQ, per germline. Trimming took 4 bases from V and 6 from J; bases not matched to a gene: 2. The CDR3 coding sequence is TGCGCCAGCAGCCCGGGACTAGCGGCCGGGGAGCTGTTTTTT. It specifies CASSPGLAAGELFF.

The V and J genes are TRBV5-4 and TRBJ2-6, with TRBD1 matching over 7 bases. With V trimmed by 6 bases and J by 2 bases, 11 bases remained unmatched. Germline CDR1 SGHNT, CDR2 YYREEE (reference sequence). The CDR3 is 17 amino acids. The CDR3 DNA sequence: TGTGCCAGCACCCTACAGGGGTTGGCTGCTGGGGCCAACGTCCTGACTTTC. Translated: CASTLQGLAAGANVLTF.

This rearrangement joins TRBV5-6 to TRBJ2-2; D is undetermined. Trimming took off 1 base at V and 3 bases at J, with 13 bases between the two ends. Germline CDR1 SGHDT, CDR2 YYEEEE. The CDR3 has 16 residues. CDR3 DNA sequence: TGTGCCAGCAGCTTGAGTGTTTTTCGGGACACCGGGGAGCTGTTTTTT. Its protein is CASSLSVFRDTGELFF.

J is TRBJ2-2 and V is TRBV18; 11 nucleotides align to TRBD2. Germline loops: CDR1 KGHSH, CDR2 LQKENI. The CDR3 is made up of 19 amino acids. V shed 3 bases, J shed 4 bases, and the junction held 13 bases outside the gene matches. CDR3 in DNA: TGTGCCAGCTCACCTAATAACCCTCTAGCGGGGGGACGCACCGGGGAGCTGTTTTTT. It specifies CASSPNNPLAGGRTGELFF. The full variable domain, completed using reference TRBV18 and TRBJ2-2, is NAGVMQNPRHLVRRRGQEARLRCSPMKGHSHVYWYRQLPEEGLKFMVYLQKENIIDESGMPKERFSAEFPKEGPSILRIQQVVRGDSAAYFCASSPNNPLAGGRTGELFFGEGSRLTVL.

This clone has a handful of counts. The same CDR3 also results from other DNA sequences found in this sample. The chain has TRBV6-1 and TRBJ1-1, with D hard to call. There are 12 residues in the CDR3. Per the germline V gene, CDR1 is MNHNS and CDR2 is SASEGT. V was trimmed by 3 bases and J by 7 bases, leaving 9 bases between them. The CDR3: CASSETGGEAFF. CDR3 nucleotide sequence: TGTGCCAGCAGTGAGACCGGCGGTGAAGCTTTCTTT.

The chain combines TRBV6-5 with TRBJ1-1; D may be TRBD1 (5 bases). The V and J ends lost 1 base and 6 bases respectively, with 9 bases between them. CDR3 length equals 13 residues. Looked up from germline, CDR1 is MNHEY and CDR2 is SVGAGI. CDR3 sequence: CASSYWKGAEAFF. The CDR3 bases are TGTGCCAGCAGTTACTGGAAAGGGGCTGAAGCTTTCTTT.